Below are 8 T cell receptor beta chains sequenced from a single sample in a study of blood T cell repertoires in COVID-19. This table comes from immunoSEQ multiplex PCR, and its TCRdb copy is limited to in-frame clones, with some not included. The sample lists tens of thousands of clones; about 79% were seen once. Source material: peripheral blood. The receptors stem from a human donor with acute or convalescent COVID-19. The donor label of this sample is uncertain.

This clone was seen a single time. V usage is TRBV6-2 or TRBV6-3 and J usage is TRBJ2-7; 8 nucleotides line up with TRBD1. CDR1 and CDR2 from the germline V gene are MNHEY and SVGEGT. The CDR3 totals 11 residues. J gave up 12 bases and V 5 bases, and 6 bases lay outside the gene matches. CDR3 region: CASSRQGRRYF. The CDR3 DNA sequence: TGTGCCAGCAGTCGACAGGGGCGGCGGTACTTC.

This clone was recorded a few times. Additional DNA sequences in this sample encode the identical CDR3. CDR3 sequence (DNA): TGTGCCAGCAGCCCCAGCTCCTACGAGCAGTACTTC. Translating it yields CASSPSSYEQYF. V is TRBV7-6 and J is TRBJ2-7; D gene unclear. V shed 5 bases and J shed 0 bases, with 5 bases lying between them. The CDR3 loop spans 12 amino acids. Germline CDR1 and CDR2: SGHVS and FNYEAQ.

This chain connects TRBV5-1 to TRBJ1-3; 12 bases line up with TRBD1. V lost 0 bases, J lost 2 bases, and 9 bases stayed unmatched. CDR1 and CDR2 (germline): SGHRS, YFSETQ. The length of the CDR3 is 19 residues. CDR3 coding DNA: TGCGCCAGCAGCTTGGGGGACAGGGGGCCCAATCTTACTGGAAACACCATATATTTT. Its translation: CASSLGDRGPNLTGNTIYF.

This clone was seen a few times. The chain uses TRBV2 and TRBJ1-5; the D is unclear. Trimming removed 3 bases from V and 7 bases from J, with 16 bases in between. Germline-derived CDR1 and CDR2 are SNHLY and FYNNEI. The CDR3 extends over 15 amino acids. This CDR3 is CASSDWRGLRQPQHF. Here the CDR3 DNA reads TGTGCCAGCAGTGATTGGCGGGGTCTGCGGCAGCCCCAGCATTTT.

The chain combines TRBV11-3 with TRBJ2-5, with D possibly matching TRBD1 (6 bases). CDR1 is SGHNT and CDR2 is YENEEA in the germline V gene. V was shortened by 4 bases and J by 2 bases, with 14 bases between the two germline ends. The CDR3 is 15 residues long. The CDR3 loop reads CASSSGTYQQETQYF. DNA of the CDR3: TGTGCCAGCAGCTCCGGGACATACCAACAAGAGACCCAGTACTTC.

The chain uses TRBV5-1 and TRBJ1-1; TRBD1 matches at 12 bases. CDR1 is SGHRS and CDR2 is YFSETQ in the germline V gene. This CDR3 comprises 13 residues. The ends lost 7 bases at V and 4 bases at J; junction bases unmatched: 2. The CDR3 DNA is TGCGCCAGCGGGACAGGGGGCTTCACTGAAGCTTTCTTT. Translation gives CASGTGGFTEAFF.

This chain links TRBV19 with TRBJ1-1; 9 bases line up with TRBD1. The CDR3 runs to 17 residues. The junction had 10 bases not matched to a gene; V was cut back by 0 bases and J by 5 bases. Germline V lookup: CDR1 LNHDA, CDR2 SQIVND (reference sequence). The CDR3 is CASSIDASGTGRTEAFF. CDR3 DNA sequence: TGTGCCAGTAGTATAGACGCTTCCGGGACAGGGAGGACTGAAGCTTTCTTT. Variable domain in full (rest from reference TRBV19 and TRBJ1-1): DGGITQSPKYLFRKEGQNVTLSCEQNLNHDAMYWYRQDPGQGLRLIYYSQIVNDFQKGDIAEGYSVSREKKESFPLTVTSAQKNPTAFYLCASSIDASGTGRTEAFFGQGTRLTVV.

This chain connects TRBV10-3 to TRBJ1-2; TRBD1 agrees at 11 bases. Germline values: CDR1 ENHRY, CDR2 SYGVKD. V was clipped by 11 bases and J by 4 bases; unmatched bases: 9. The CDR3 covers 14 residues. The CDR3 sequence: CASKRGQGVYGYTF. In DNA form, the CDR3 reads TGTGCCTCCAAAAGGGGACAGGGGGTCTATGGCTACACCTTC.